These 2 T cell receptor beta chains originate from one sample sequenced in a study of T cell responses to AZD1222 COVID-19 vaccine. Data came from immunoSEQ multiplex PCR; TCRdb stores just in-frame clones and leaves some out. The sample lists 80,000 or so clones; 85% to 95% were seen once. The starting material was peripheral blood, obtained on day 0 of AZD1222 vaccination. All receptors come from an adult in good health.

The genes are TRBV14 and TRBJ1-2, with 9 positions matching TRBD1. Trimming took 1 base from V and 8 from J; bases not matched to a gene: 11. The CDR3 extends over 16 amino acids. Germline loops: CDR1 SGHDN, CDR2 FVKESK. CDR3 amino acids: CASSQVTTGGSGGYTF. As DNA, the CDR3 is TGTGCCAGCAGCCAAGTCACAACAGGGGGCTCAGGGGGCTACACCTTC.

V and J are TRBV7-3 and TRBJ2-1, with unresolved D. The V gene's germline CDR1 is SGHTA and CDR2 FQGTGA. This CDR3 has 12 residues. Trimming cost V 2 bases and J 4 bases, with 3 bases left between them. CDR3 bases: TGTGCCAGCAGCTTAGGATACAATGAGCAGTTCTTC. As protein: CASSLGYNEQFF.